This TCR beta chain was documented in a study of blood T cell repertoires in COVID-19. This table comes from immunoSEQ multiplex PCR, and its TCRdb copy is limited to in-frame clones, with some not included. This repertoire shows tens of thousands of clones, about 88% found once; its top ten account for approximately 45%. The CDR3 sequence is 15 residues long. Germline V gives CDR1 SGDLS, CDR2 YYNGEE. Trimming cost V 3 bases and J 5 bases, with 14 bases left between them. Specimen: peripheral blood. The sequence came from a human donor in a cohort sampled during active COVID-19. The gene calls are TRBV9 and TRBJ1-4, with a tentative D call TRBD1 (6 bases). CDR3 sequence (DNA): TGTGCCAGCAGCGCCTTGGGGACAAAGAATGAAAAACTGTTTTTT. Translating it yields CASSALGTKNEKLFF. The whole variable domain, remainder taken from reference TRBV9 and TRBJ1-4, is DSGVTQTPKHLITATGQRVTLRCSPRSGDLSVYWYQQSLDQGLQFLIQYYNGEERAKGNILERFSAQQFPDLHSELNLSSLELGDSALYFCASSALGTKNEKLFFGSGTQLSVL.